The source of this T cell receptor (beta chain) is a study of T cells in localized non-small cell lung cancer. TCRdb's copy holds only in-frame clones and misses some; the assay was immunoSEQ multiplex PCR. Among over 70,000 clones listed, under 95% were seen once. Trimming pared 2 bases from V and 8 bases from J, leaving 16 bases between. Germline loops: CDR1 SGHVS, CDR2 FQNEAQ. CDR3 length equals 15 residues. The specimen comprised PBMCs, sampled before any cancer treatment. The chain combines TRBV7-8 with TRBJ2-1; D is perhaps TRBD1 (7 bases). The sequence was collected from a woman aged 35-70 years with stage II squamous cell lung carcinoma. The CDR3, as DNA: TGTGCCAGCAGCTTAAGGTGGAGCAGGGGGGATGAGCAGTTCTTC. Translation gives CASSLRWSRGDEQFF.